Sequencing of this T cell receptor beta chain was carried out in a study of beta chain features in type 1 diabetes. CDR1 is MNHEY and CDR2 is SMNVEV in the germline V gene (reference sequence). J gave up 8 bases and V 6 bases, and 7 bases lay outside the gene matches. The CDR3 has 15 residues. The sequenced template was cDNA made from the entire isolated RNA. Using immunoSEQ multiplex PCR, the repertoire was profiled, and TCRdb retains in-frame clones only, with some absent. Of about 150,000 clones listed, 7% to 10% are singletons. The V gene is TRBV27, the J gene TRBJ2-1; 13 bases fit TRBD2. The specimen sequenced was central memory CD4+ T cells from blood. This clonotype originated in a woman younger than 35 in good health. The CDR3 loop reads CASRRTSGSFDEQFF. CDR3 coding DNA: TGTGCCAGCAGACGGACTAGCGGGAGTTTCGATGAGCAGTTCTTC.